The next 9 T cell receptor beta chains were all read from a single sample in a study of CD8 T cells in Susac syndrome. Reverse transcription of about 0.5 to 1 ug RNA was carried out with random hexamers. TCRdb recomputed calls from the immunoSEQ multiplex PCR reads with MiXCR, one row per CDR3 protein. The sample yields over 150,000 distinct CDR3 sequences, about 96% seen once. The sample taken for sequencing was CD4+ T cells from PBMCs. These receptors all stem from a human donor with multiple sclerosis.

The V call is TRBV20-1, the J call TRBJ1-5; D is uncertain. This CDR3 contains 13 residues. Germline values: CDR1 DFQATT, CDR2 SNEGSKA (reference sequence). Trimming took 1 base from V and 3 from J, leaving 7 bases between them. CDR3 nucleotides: TGCAGTGCTAGAGGGCAGAACAATCAGCCCCAGCATTTT. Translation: CSARGQNNQPQHF.

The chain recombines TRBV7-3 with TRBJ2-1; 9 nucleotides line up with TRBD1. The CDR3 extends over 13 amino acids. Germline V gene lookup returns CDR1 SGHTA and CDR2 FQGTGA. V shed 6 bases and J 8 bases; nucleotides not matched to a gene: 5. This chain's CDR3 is CASSATGGDEQFF. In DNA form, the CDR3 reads TGTGCCAGCAGTGCGACAGGGGGAGATGAGCAGTTCTTC. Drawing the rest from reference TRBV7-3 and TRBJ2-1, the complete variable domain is GAGVSQTPSNKVTEKGKYVELRCDPISGHTALYWYRQSLGQGPEFLIYFQGTGAADDSGLPNDRFFAVRPEGSVSTLKIQRTERGDSAVYLCASSATGGDEQFFGPGTRLTVL.

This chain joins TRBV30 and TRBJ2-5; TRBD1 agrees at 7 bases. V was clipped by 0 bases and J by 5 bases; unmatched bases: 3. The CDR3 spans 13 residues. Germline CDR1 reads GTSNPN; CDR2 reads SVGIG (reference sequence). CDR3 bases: TGTGCCTGGAGTGTACAGGGGTGGGAGACCCAGTACTTC. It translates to CAWSVQGWETQYF.

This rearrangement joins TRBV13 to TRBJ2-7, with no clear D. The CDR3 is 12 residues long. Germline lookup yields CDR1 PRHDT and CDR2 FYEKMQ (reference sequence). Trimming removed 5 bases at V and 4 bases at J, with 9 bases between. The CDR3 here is CASSVSGYEQYF. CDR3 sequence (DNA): TGTGCCAGCAGCGTCTCAGGATACGAGCAGTACTTC.

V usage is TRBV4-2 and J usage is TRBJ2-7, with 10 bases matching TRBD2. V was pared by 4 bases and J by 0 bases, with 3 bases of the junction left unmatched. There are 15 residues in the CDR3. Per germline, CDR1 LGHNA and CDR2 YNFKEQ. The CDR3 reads CASSPGTSVSYEQYF. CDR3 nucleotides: TGTGCCAGCAGCCCCGGGACTAGCGTCTCCTACGAGCAGTACTTC.

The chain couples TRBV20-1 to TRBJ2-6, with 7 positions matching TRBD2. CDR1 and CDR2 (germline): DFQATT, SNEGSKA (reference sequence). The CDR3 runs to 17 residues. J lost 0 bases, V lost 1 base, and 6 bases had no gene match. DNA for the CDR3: TGCAGTGCTAGAGGTGTGGGGGAGGGCTCTGGGGCCAACGTCCTGACTTTC. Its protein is CSARGVGEGSGANVLTF.

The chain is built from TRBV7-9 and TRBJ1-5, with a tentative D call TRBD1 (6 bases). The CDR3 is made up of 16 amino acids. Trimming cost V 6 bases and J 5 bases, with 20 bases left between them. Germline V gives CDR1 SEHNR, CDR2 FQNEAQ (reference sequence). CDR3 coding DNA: TGTGCCAGCAGTCTGGGGGCAGGGAGCGTGTATCAGCCCCAGCATTTT. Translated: CASSLGAGSVYQPQHF. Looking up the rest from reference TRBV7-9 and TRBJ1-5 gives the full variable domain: DTGVSQNPRHKITKRGQNVTFRCDPISEHNRLYWYRQTLGQGPEFLTYFQNEAQLEKSRLLSDRFSAERPKGSFSTLEIQRTEQGDSAMYLCASSLGAGSVYQPQHFGDGTRLSIL.

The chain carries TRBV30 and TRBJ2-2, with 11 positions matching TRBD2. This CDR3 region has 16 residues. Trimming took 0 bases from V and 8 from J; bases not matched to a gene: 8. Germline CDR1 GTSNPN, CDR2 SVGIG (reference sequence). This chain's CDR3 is CAWSVTRTSGSGELFF. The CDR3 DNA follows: TGTGCCTGGAGTGTAACCCGAACTAGCGGGAGTGGGGAGCTGTTTTTT.

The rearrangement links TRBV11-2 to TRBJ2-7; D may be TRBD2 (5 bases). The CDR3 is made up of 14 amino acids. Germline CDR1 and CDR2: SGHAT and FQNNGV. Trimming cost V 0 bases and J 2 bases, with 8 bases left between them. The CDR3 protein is CASSLEPGTYEQYF. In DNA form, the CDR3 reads TGTGCCAGCAGCTTAGAACCGGGGACCTACGAGCAGTACTTC.